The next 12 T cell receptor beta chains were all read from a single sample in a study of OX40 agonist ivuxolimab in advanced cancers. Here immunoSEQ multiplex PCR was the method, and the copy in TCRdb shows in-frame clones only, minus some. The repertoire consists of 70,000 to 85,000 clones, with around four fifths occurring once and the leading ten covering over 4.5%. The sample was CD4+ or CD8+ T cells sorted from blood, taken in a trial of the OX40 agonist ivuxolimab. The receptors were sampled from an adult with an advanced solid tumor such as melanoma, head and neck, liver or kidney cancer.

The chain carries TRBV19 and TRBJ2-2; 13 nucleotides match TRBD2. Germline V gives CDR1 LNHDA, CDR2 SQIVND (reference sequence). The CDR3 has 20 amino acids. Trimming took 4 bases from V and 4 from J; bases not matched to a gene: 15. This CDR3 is CASSTPRTSGSFSSTGELFF. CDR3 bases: TGTGCCAGTAGTACGCCGCGGACTAGCGGGAGTTTTAGTAGCACCGGGGAGCTGTTTTTT.

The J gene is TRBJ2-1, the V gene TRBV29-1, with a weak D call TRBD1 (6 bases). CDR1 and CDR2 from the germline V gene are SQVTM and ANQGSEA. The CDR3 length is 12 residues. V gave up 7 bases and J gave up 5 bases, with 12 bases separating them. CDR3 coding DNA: TGCAGCGCCTCAGGGGCAAACAATGAGCAGTTCTTC. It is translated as CSASGANNEQFF.

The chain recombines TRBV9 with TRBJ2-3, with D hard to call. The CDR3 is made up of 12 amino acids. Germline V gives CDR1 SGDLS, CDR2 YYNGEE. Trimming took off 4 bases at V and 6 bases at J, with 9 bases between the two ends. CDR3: CASSPRGDTQYF. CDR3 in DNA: TGTGCCAGCAGCCCTCGTGGGGATACGCAGTATTTT.

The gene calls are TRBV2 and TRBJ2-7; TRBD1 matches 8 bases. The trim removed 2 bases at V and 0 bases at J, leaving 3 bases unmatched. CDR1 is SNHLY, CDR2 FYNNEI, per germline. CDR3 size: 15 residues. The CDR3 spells CASSERTGSSYEQYF. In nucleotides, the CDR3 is TGTGCCAGCAGTGAACGGACAGGGAGCTCCTACGAGCAGTACTTC.

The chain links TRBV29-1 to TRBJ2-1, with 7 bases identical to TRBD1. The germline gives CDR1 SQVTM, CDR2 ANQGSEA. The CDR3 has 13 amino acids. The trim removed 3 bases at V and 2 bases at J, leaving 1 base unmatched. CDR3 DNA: TGCAGCGTTGAGGGACAGCCCTACAATGAGCAGTTCTTC. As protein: CSVEGQPYNEQFF.

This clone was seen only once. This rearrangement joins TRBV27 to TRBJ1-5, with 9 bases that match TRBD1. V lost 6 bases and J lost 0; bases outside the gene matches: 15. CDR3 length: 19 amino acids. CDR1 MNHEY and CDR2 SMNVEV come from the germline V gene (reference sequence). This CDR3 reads CASRGKGGQGPYSNQPQHF. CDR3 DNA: TGTGCCAGCAGGGGGAAGGGGGGACAGGGCCCATATAGCAATCAGCCCCAGCATTTT.

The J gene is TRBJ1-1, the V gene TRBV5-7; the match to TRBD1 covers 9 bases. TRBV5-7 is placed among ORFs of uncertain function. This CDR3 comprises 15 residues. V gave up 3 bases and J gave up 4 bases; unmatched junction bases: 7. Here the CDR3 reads CASSWDRVGGTEAFF. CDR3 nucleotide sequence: TGTGCCAGCAGCTGGGACAGGGTAGGAGGCACTGAAGCTTTCTTT.

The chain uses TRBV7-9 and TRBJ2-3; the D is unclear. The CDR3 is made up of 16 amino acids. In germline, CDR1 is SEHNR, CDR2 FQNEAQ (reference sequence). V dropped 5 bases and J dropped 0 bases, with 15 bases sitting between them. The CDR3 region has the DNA TGTGCCAGCAGCCTCCGACTGAATAGGAGCACAGATACGCAGTATTTT. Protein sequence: CASSLRLNRSTDTQYF. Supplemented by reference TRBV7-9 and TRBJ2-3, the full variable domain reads DTGVSQNPRHKITKRGQNVTFRCDPISEHNRLYWYRQTLGQGPEFLTYFQNEAQLEKSRLLSDRFSAERPKGSFSTLEIQRTEQGDSAMYLCASSLRLNRSTDTQYFGPGTRLTVL.

CDR3 residues: CASSPGGGGNTIYF. CDR3 bases: TGTGCCAGCAGTCCCGGGGGGGGAGGAAACACCATATATTTT. V and J are TRBV6-5 and TRBJ1-3; a weak D match, TRBD1 (5 bases). The CDR3 runs to 14 residues. Germline V gene data show CDR1 as MNHEY and CDR2 as SVGAGI. Trimming removed 5 bases at V and 4 bases at J, with 12 bases between.

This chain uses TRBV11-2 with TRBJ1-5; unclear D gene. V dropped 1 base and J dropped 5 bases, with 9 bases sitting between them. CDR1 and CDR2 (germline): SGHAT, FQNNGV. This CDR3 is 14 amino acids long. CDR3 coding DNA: TGTGCCAGCAGCTTAGTTGGGGTGGATCAGCCCCAGCATTTT. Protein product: CASSLVGVDQPQHF.

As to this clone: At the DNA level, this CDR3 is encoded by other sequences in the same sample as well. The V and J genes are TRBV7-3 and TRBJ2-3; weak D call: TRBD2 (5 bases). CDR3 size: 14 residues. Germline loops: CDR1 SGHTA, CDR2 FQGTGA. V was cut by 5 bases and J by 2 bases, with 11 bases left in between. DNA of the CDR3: TGTGCCAGCAGCCTAGCCGGAGACACAGATACGCAGTATTTT. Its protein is CASSLAGDTDTQYF.

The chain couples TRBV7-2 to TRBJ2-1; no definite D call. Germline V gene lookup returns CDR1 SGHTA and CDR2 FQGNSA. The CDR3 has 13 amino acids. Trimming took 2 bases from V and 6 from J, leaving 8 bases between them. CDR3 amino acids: CASSLKSSNEQFF. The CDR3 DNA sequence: TGTGCCAGCAGCTTAAAGTCTTCCAATGAGCAGTTCTTC.